This TCR beta chain was observed in a study of blood T cell repertoires in COVID-19. For the study at large: PBMCs, B-cell-depleted T cells, or T cells provided the cDNA or gDNA that made up the material.

Germline CDR1 and CDR2: MDHEN and SYDVKM. The CDR3 runs to 18 residues. With 5 bases removed from V and 1 base from J, the gap between germline ends came to 21 bases. This clone was observed a few times. Original processing notes: Researchers report that nucleated cell counts were estimated from reference gene primer amplification. The repertoire was sequenced with immunoSEQ multiplex PCR; TCRdb's copy has only in-frame clones and lacks some. V and J calls and clone size come straight from that table; D and trimming were deduced from the DNA. The repertoire holds roughly 120,000 clones, 80% to 90% seen once, with roughly 30% in the top ten.

Material: peripheral blood. The sequence was obtained from a woman aged 65 to 85 with acute or convalescent COVID-19. The chain uses TRBV28 and TRBJ1-3, with D perhaps matching TRBD1 (6 bases). CDR3 in amino acids: CASSILPTGGASGNTIYF. CDR3 DNA: TGTGCCAGCAGTATTCTACCCACGGGGGGCGCATCTGGAAACACCATATATTTT.